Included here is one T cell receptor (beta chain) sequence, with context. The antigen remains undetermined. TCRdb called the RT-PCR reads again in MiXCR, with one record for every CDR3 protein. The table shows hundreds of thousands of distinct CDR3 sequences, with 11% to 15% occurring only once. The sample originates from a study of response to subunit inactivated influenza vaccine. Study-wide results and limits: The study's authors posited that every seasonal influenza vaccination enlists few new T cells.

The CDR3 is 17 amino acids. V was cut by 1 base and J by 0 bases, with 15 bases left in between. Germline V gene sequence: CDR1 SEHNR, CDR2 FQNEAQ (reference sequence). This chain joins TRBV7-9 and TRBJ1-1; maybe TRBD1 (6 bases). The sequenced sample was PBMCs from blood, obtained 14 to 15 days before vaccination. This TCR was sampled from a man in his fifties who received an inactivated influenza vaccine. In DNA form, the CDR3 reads TGTGCCAGCAGCTTAGGGACAGATGCGCTAATGAACACTGAAGCTTTCTTT. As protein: CASSLGTDALMNTEAFF.